Below, one T cell receptor beta chain is given with its context. The antigen it binds to is not known. No much larger clonotype is one base removed from it; base qualities were not supplied. The entry originates in a study of neoadjuvant nivolumab and ipilimumab in lung cancer (TCRdb year 2020). At the level of the whole study: Nivolumab was given at 3 mg/kg intravenously on days 1, 15 and 29, and the combination arm added ipilimumab 1 mg/kg on day 1 only. For each study arm, the primary endpoint of the trial was the rate of major pathologic response (MPR) in the intention-to-treat population. The trial treated about 45 patients with operable NSCLC: 23 were randomized to nivolumab monotherapy and 21 to nivolumab plus ipilimumab. The study compared TCR repertoires in pretherapy (baseline) peripheral blood with TCR repertoires in tumors resected at surgery following neoadjuvant immune checkpoint blockade. Matched pretherapy and resected tumor pairs were analyzed for seven patients, of whom four received nivolumab and three received nivolumab plus ipilimumab.

V and J are truncated by 5 bases and 0 bases respectively, leaving an intervening sequence of 5 bases. From the cysteine through the phenylalanine, the CDR3 covers 12 amino acids. The DNA shown is the 36-base CDR3, in frame from base 1. Sequences MDHEN (CDR1) and SYDVKM (CDR2) are obtained from the germline V gene. Overall study results and their limits: Richness in tumors resected after neoadjuvant therapy showed a positive correlation with pretherapy blood TCR richness (Spearman R = 0.82). TCR sequencing was performed in a small number of samples. Resected tumors had greater TCR richness and clonality than tumor-adjacent uninvolved lung, and increases were observed in more dual-therapy-treated tumors. There was no significant correlation between TCR clonality and pathologic tumor regression, and just a single major-pathologic-response sample was available for the clonality-regression analysis. From pretherapy to surgery, tumor T-cell richness and clonality went up in three of three dual-therapy tumors, versus only two of four nivolumab-treated tumors.

Libraries came from the immunoSEQ multiplex PCR assay. The authors' pipeline ran thus. Repertoires were summarized by richness and clonality, and significantly expanded and contracted clones were identified between pre- and post-therapy samples. Held by TCRdb, this immuneACCESS table contains in-frame sequences only and omits some clones. Under half of the omission traces to an unresolved V gene where checked; the cause of the rest is unknown. That table furnishes V, J and clone size, whereas the DNA furnished D and trimming. This sample holds about 25,000 clones; around four fifths were observed only once. Together, the top ten hold 7% to 10% of the sample. What the time point label conveys for this sample: at surgical resection after neoadjuvant nivolumab +/- ipilimumab. The samples were obtained from NEOSTAR, a phase 2 randomized trial that tested neoadjuvant nivolumab or nivolumab plus ipilimumab, followed by surgery, in operable NSCLC.

This specimen consisted of tumor tissue, obtained after neoadjuvant nivolumab, alone or with ipilimumab, at or shortly before surgery. The sequence links TRBV28 to TRBJ2-7, with no reliable assignment of the D segment. This sequence was found in an adult with non-small cell lung cancer. The sequenced DNA is TGTGCCAGCAGTGTTGTCTCCTACGAGCAGTACTTC. It translates to CASSVVSYEQYF.